One and the same sample provided the 5 T cell receptor beta chains below, sequenced in a study of blood T cell repertoires in COVID-19. Profiling relied on immunoSEQ multiplex PCR, and the TCRdb table lists in-frame clones only, not all of them. This repertoire shows more than 35,000 clones, approximately 91% found once; its top ten account for almost 35%. The material sequenced was peripheral blood. Source of these receptors: a man in his sixties or seventies with active COVID-19.

This sequence joins TRBV6-5 and TRBJ1-5; possible D gene TRBD1, 6 bases. V was cut by 4 bases and J by 0 bases, with 13 bases left in between. This CDR3 has 16 residues. From germline, CDR1 is MNHEY and CDR2 SVGAGI. This CDR3 reads CASSSDRFYSNQPQHF. CDR3 coding DNA: TGTGCCAGCAGTTCGGACAGATTCTATAGCAATCAGCCCCAGCATTTT.

The chain couples TRBV27 to TRBJ2-7; 11 bases are shared with TRBD2. V trimming: 8 bases; J trimming: 2 bases; junction bases outside the gene matches: 5. CDR3 length: 14 residues. CDR1 is MNHEY, CDR2 SMNVEV, per germline (reference sequence). The CDR3 DNA reads TGTGCCAGCGCTCCGGGACTAGCGGCCTACGAGCAGTACTTC. Its protein product is CASAPGLAAYEQYF.

The chain uses TRBV24-1 and TRBJ2-6; tentative D call: TRBD1 (5 bases). The germline V gene encodes CDR1 KGHDR and CDR2 SFDVKD. Trimming shortened V by 3 bases and J by 2 bases, and 7 bases separated the two germline ends. This CDR3 has 15 residues. This chain's CDR3 is CATSDKGAGANVLTF. CDR3 DNA sequence: TGTGCCACCAGTGATAAAGGGGCTGGGGCCAACGTCCTGACTTTC.

The chain carries TRBV18 and TRBJ1-3; D is perhaps TRBD1 (5 bases). Germline assignment: CDR1 KGHSH and CDR2 LQKENI. The V end lost 3 bases, the J end lost 5 bases, and 5 bases lay between the germline ends. This CDR3 contains 12 residues. In nucleotides, the CDR3 is TGTGCCAGCTCACCGGACAGAAACACCATATATTTT. It codes for CASSPDRNTIYF. The full variable domain, in which reference TRBV18 and TRBJ1-3 provide the parts outside the CDR3, is NAGVMQNPRHLVRRRGQEARLRCSPMKGHSHVYWYRQLPEEGLKFMVYLQKENIIDESGMPKERFSAEFPKEGPSILRIQQVVRGDSAAYFCASSPDRNTIYFGEGSWLTVV.

This clone was counted a few times. The chain combines TRBV29-1 with TRBJ2-1, with TRBD1 as a possible D gene (5 bases). The CDR3 spans 14 residues. Per germline, CDR1 SQVTM and CDR2 ANQGSEA. Trimming shortened V by 0 bases and J by 7 bases, and 13 bases separated the two germline ends. CDR3 DNA: TGCAGCGTTGAAGACCCCAGGGCCTCAAATGAGCAGTTCTTC. This sequence encodes CSVEDPRASNEQFF.